This TCR beta chain stems from a study of blood T cells in healthy people across ages. This CDR3 is built from 13 residues. Germline V CDR1 and CDR2: SEHNR, FQNEAQ (reference sequence). This clonotype came up a few times. One end of the junction fails to match germline, which may point to a read error. Through a sample-barcoded 5' primer and a J-beta primer mix, a second PCR was run for roughly 7 to 11 cycles. Each CDR3 protein gets one entry after TCRdb re-called the 5' RACE reads with MiXCR. This table holds 1.5 million to 2 million distinct CDR3 sequences, 28% found once. This TCR was recovered from a woman aged 25 to 39 in good health. The chain carries TRBV7-9 and TRBJ2-2; tentatively, D is TRBD1 (5 bases). Sequencing used blood. The CDR3 sequence is CASRWGRTGELFF. CDR3 nucleotide sequence: TGTGCTAGCAGGTGGGGCAGAACCGGGGAGCTGTTTTTT.